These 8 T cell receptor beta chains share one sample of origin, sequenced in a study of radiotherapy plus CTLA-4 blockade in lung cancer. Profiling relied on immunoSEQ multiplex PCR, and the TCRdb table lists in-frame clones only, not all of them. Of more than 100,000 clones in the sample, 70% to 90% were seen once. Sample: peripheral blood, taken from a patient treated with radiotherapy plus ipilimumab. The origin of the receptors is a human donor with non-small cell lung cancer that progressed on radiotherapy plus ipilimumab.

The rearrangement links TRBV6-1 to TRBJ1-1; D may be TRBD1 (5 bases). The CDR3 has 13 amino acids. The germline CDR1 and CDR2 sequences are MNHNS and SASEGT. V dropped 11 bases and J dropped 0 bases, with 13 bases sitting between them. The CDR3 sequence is CAGAGHLNTEAFF. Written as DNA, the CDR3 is TGTGCCGGAGCAGGACATTTGAACACTGAAGCTTTCTTT.

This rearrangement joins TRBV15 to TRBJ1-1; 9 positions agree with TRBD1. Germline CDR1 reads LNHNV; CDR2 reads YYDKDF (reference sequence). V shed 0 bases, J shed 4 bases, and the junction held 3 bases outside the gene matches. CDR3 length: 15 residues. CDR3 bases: TGTGCCACCAGCAGAGAACAGGGGGCGCCCACTGAAGCTTTCTTT. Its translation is CATSREQGAPTEAFF.

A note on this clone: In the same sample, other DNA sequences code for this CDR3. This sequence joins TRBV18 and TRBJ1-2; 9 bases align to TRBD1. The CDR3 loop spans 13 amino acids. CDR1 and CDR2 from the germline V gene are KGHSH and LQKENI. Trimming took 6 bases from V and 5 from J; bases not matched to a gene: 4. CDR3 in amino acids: CASSPDRGYGYTF. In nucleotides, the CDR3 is TGTGCCAGCTCTCCTGACAGGGGGTATGGCTACACCTTC.

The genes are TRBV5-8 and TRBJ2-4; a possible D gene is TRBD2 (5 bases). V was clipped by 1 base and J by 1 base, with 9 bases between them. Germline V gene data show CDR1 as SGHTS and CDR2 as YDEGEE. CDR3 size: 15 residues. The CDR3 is CASSLRLAAKNIQYF. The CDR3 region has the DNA TGTGCCAGCAGCTTGAGGCTAGCCGCCAAAAACATTCAGTACTTC.

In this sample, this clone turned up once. DNA for the CDR3: TGTGCCAGTAGTAGAAGGACAGGGACGTACGAGCAGTACTTC. This sequence encodes CASSRRTGTYEQYF. The J gene is TRBJ2-7, the V gene TRBV19; TRBD1 matches 8 bases. From germline, CDR1 is LNHDA and CDR2 SQIVND (reference sequence). CDR3 length equals 14 residues. V was clipped by 4 bases and J by 4 bases; unmatched bases: 6. The full variable domain, rest sourced from reference TRBV19 and TRBJ2-7, is DGGITQSPKYLFRKEGQNVTLSCEQNLNHDAMYWYRQDPGQGLRLIYYSQIVNDFQKGDIAEGYSVSREKKESFPLTVTSAQKNPTAFYLCASSRRTGTYEQYFGPGTRLTVT.

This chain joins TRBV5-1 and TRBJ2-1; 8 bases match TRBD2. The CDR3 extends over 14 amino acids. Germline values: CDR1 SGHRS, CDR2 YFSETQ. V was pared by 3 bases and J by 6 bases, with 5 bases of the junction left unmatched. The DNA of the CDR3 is TGCGCCAGCAGCTCCGGGACTAGGGGCAATGAGCAGTTCTTC. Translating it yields CASSSGTRGNEQFF.

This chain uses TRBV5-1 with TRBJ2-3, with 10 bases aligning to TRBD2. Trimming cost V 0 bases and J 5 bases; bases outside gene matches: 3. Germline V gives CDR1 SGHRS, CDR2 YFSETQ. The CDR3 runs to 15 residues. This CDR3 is CASSLELAGIDTQYF. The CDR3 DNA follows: TGCGCCAGCAGCTTGGAACTAGCGGGAATAGATACGCAGTATTTT.

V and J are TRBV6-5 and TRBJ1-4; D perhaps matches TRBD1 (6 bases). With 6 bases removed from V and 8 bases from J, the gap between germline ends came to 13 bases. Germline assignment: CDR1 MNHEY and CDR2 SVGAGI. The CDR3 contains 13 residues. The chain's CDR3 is CASSLWGQEKLFF. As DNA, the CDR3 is TGTGCCAGCAGCCTGTGGGGGCAGGAAAAACTGTTTTTT.